A single sample gave rise to the 23 T cell receptor beta chains below, sequenced in a study of T cells after somatic rescue of genetic block. The table came from immunoSEQ multiplex PCR; TCRdb's copy has only in-frame clones and leaves some out. The table shows 13,000 to 15,000 clones, with 65% to 85% occurring only once. What was sequenced was peripheral blood mononuclear cells (PBMCs). The receptors stem from a boy between 10 and 17 years old.

The chain recombines TRBV2 with TRBJ2-1; D gene ambiguous. The CDR3 is 15 residues long. The ends were cut back, 1 base at V and 3 bases at J, with 10 bases in the middle. Germline V CDR1 and CDR2: SNHLY, FYNNEI. The CDR3: CASSEGLTDYNEQFF. The CDR3 region has the DNA TGTGCCAGCAGTGAAGGACTGACGGACTACAATGAGCAGTTCTTC.

The chain uses TRBV19 and TRBJ2-6; no clear D gene. The CDR3 is 15 amino acids. The germline V gene encodes CDR1 LNHDA and CDR2 SQIVND (reference sequence). V lost 6 bases to trimming and J lost 1 base, with 10 bases between them. The CDR3 loop reads CASSEYTSGANVLTF. The DNA for the CDR3 is TGTGCCAGTAGCGAATACACATCTGGGGCCAACGTCCTGACTTTC.

This chain links TRBV28 with TRBJ1-6; a weak D match, TRBD1 (5 bases). The V end lost 7 bases, the J end lost 9 bases, and 13 bases lay between the germline ends. Germline lookup yields CDR1 MDHEN and CDR2 SYDVKM. The CDR3 runs to 13 residues. The CDR3 DNA reads TGTGCCAGCACCCGCTCGGGGGGTTCACCCCTCCACTTT. Protein product: CASTRSGGSPLHF.

CDR3 protein: CASSSEGLQPSYEQYF. The CDR3 region has the DNA TGTGCCAGCTCCTCTGAAGGGCTCCAACCCTCCTACGAGCAGTACTTC. The chain is built from TRBV18 and TRBJ2-7, with D unclear. Germline V gene sequence: CDR1 KGHSH, CDR2 LQKENI. Deletions cut 6 bases from V and 0 bases from J, with 18 bases between. The CDR3 spans 16 residues.

V usage is TRBV10-3 and J usage is TRBJ2-6; unclear D gene. The CDR3 length is 16 residues. The germline gives CDR1 ENHRY, CDR2 SYGVKD. V lost 10 bases and J 2 bases, leaving 18 bases between the germline ends. The CDR3 reads CATLGGPAAGANVLTF. Here the CDR3 DNA reads TGTGCCACCCTGGGTGGACCCGCGGCTGGGGCCAACGTCCTGACTTTC.

V usage is TRBV6-6 and J usage is TRBJ1-2; D ambiguous. The CDR3 totals 14 residues. Germline CDR1 and CDR2: MNHNY and SVGAGI (reference sequence). V lost 5 bases and J lost 8, with 18 bases in between. The CDR3 reads CASSASWVVKGYTF. The CDR3 DNA is TGTGCCAGCAGTGCCTCGTGGGTTGTAAAAGGCTACACCTTC.

This clone was detected a few times. The genes are TRBV5-1 and TRBJ1-2; possibly TRBD1 for D (6 bases). The CDR3 has 14 amino acids. V was shortened by 3 bases and J by 2 bases, with 11 bases between the two germline ends. Germline V gives CDR1 SGHRS, CDR2 YFSETQ. This chain's CDR3 is CASSSPTGNYGYTF. DNA of the CDR3: TGCGCCAGCAGCTCCCCGACAGGAAACTATGGCTACACCTTC.

The chain joins TRBV10-3 to TRBJ2-7; D is possibly TRBD2 (6 bases). This CDR3 contains 13 residues. The V and J ends lost 6 bases and 3 bases respectively, with 12 bases between them. The germline V gene encodes CDR1 ENHRY and CDR2 SYGVKD. CDR3 sequence reads: CAIRRDRYYEQYF. In nucleotides, the CDR3 is TGTGCCATCAGGCGGGACCGATACTACGAGCAGTACTTC.

A few counts support this clone. The rearrangement links TRBV5-6 to TRBJ1-4; no definite D call. Germline-derived CDR1 and CDR2 are SGHDT and YYEEEE. V was cut by 3 bases and J by 5 bases, with 11 bases left in between. The CDR3 contains 14 residues. The CDR3 sequence is CASSSGGPNEKLFF. Written as DNA, the CDR3 is TGTGCCAGCAGCTCCGGAGGGCCGAATGAAAAACTGTTTTTT.

In its sample, this clone was seen a few times. The J gene is TRBJ2-7, the V gene TRBV6-5; TRBD2 matches 10 bases. Germline V gene lookup returns CDR1 MNHEY and CDR2 SVGAGI. There are 15 residues in the CDR3. V lost 0 bases, J lost 6 bases, and 5 bases stayed unmatched. CDR3 protein: CASSYSEAGGPEQYF. The CDR3 DNA reads TGTGCCAGCAGTTACTCAGAAGCGGGAGGGCCCGAGCAGTACTTC.

The chain is built from TRBV18 and TRBJ1-3; TRBD1 is a possible D gene (6 bases). V dropped 3 bases and J dropped 1 base, with 13 bases sitting between them. Per germline, CDR1 KGHSH and CDR2 LQKENI. The CDR3 is 16 residues long. CDR3 in amino acids: CASSPLDRPSGNTIYF. CDR3 DNA sequence: TGTGCCAGCTCACCTCTTGACAGGCCATCTGGAAACACCATATATTTT.

The genes are TRBV18 and TRBJ2-7; D unclear. This CDR3 comprises 13 residues. Germline CDR1 reads KGHSH; CDR2 reads LQKENI. The V and J ends lost 6 bases and 1 base respectively, with 10 bases between them. The CDR3 is CASSRTSSYEQYF. CDR3 DNA sequence: TGTGCCAGCTCCCGGACCTCTTCCTACGAGCAGTACTTC.

As for this clone: The germline gene is not matched at one end of the junction; a read error may be the cause. The rearrangement joins TRBV5-4 to TRBJ2-3; TRBD2 might be the D (6 bases). The germline gives CDR1 SGHNT, CDR2 YYREEE (reference sequence). The CDR3 spans 14 residues. CDR3 nucleotides: TGTGCCAGCAGCTATGGGGGGAGCACGGATACGCAGTATTTT. Translated, it gives CASSYGGSTDTQYF.

V gene TRBV19 combines with J gene TRBJ1-6; D might be TRBD1 (5 bases). This CDR3 has 15 amino acids. The V gene's germline CDR1 is LNHDA and CDR2 SQIVND (reference sequence). Trimming removed 5 bases from V and 3 bases from J, with 11 bases in between. The CDR3 sequence: CASSLRDCYNSPLHF. For the CDR3, the DNA is TGTGCCAGTAGTCTCCGGGACTGCTATAATTCACCCCTCCACTTT.

Written as DNA, the CDR3 is TGTGCCAGCAGCCCGTTTAATGCAGGGGACTTCTCTGGAAACACCATATATTTT. This translates into CASSPFNAGDFSGNTIYF. The V gene is TRBV11-2, the J gene TRBJ1-3; TRBD1 is a possible D gene (6 bases). The CDR3 is 18 residues long. Germline CDR1 SGHAT, CDR2 FQNNGV. The germline V and J ends were trimmed by 5 bases and 0 bases, with 20 bases remaining between them.

The table lists this clone with a few counts. The rearrangement uses TRBV2 and TRBJ2-4; no definite D call. The germline CDR1 and CDR2 sequences are SNHLY and FYNNEI. V lost 2 bases and J 7 bases, leaving 9 bases between the germline ends. The CDR3 spans 13 residues. The CDR3 reads CASSEIVANIQYF. CDR3 coding DNA: TGTGCCAGCAGTGAAATAGTGGCGAACATTCAGTACTTC.

The rearrangement joins TRBV28 to TRBJ2-7; possible D gene TRBD1, 7 bases. V lost 2 bases and J lost 5, with 22 bases in between. CDR1 MDHEN and CDR2 SYDVKM come from the germline V gene. This CDR3 is 17 amino acids long. This CDR3 is CASSLGTTGDSGHEQYF. For the CDR3, the DNA is TGTGCCAGCAGTTTAGGGACCACAGGGGACTCAGGGCACGAGCAGTACTTC.

The rearrangement uses TRBV2 and TRBJ2-7; D is undetermined. V shed 10 bases and J shed 3 bases, with 13 bases lying between them. The CDR3 runs 12 residues. CDR1 and CDR2 from the germline V gene are SNHLY and FYNNEI. The CDR3 region is CATHWTVYEQYF. In DNA, the CDR3 is TGTGCCACCCACTGGACCGTCTACGAGCAGTACTTC.

The chain is built from TRBV30 and TRBJ2-4, with 7 bases that match TRBD1. This CDR3 has 19 residues. V lost 2 bases and J lost 1; bases outside the gene matches: 17. From germline, CDR1 is GTSNPN and CDR2 SVGIG (reference sequence). The CDR3 reads CAWSPPDRIIPTAKNIQYF. The CDR3 nucleotides are TGTGCCTGGAGTCCCCCGGACAGGATTATACCTACGGCCAAAAACATTCAGTACTTC.

The V gene is TRBV7-9, the J gene TRBJ2-5; TRBD1 might be the D (5 bases). V dropped 3 bases and J dropped 4 bases, with 18 bases sitting between them. There are 16 residues in the CDR3. Germline CDR1 reads SEHNR; CDR2 reads FQNEAQ (reference sequence). DNA of the CDR3: TGTGCCAGCAGCTTCGGGCGACAGCCCAACGGAGAGACCCAGTACTTC. Its translation is CASSFGRQPNGETQYF.

A word on this clone: Compared with germline, one end of the junction differs, possibly owing to a read error. The DNA for the CDR3 is TGTGCCATCAGTGAGTCGACGATGGGGGAAATAGCTCAGGTCTTC. It is translated as CAISESTMGEIAQVF. This rearrangement joins TRBV10-3 to TRBJ2-1; D might be TRBD1 or TRBD2, each matching 5 bases. The germline CDR1 and CDR2 sequences are ENHRY and SYGVKD. There are 15 residues in the CDR3.

This clone was counted only a few times. The chain carries TRBV5-8 and TRBJ2-7, with D possibly being TRBD1 (6 bases). The V gene's germline CDR1 is SGHTS and CDR2 YDEGEE. CDR3 length equals 16 residues. The V and J ends lost 4 bases and 0 bases respectively, with 17 bases between them. The CDR3 DNA reads TGTGCCAGCAGCCGAGGGGGTCTCAGCTTCTCCTACGAGCAGTACTTC. Its protein is CASSRGGLSFSYEQYF.

The rearrangement uses TRBV6-5 and TRBJ2-6; the D is unclear. CDR1 is MNHEY, CDR2 SVGAGI, per germline. V was clipped by 7 bases and J by 2 bases, with 9 bases between them. CDR3 length: 14 residues. CDR3 sequence (DNA): TGTGCCAGCAAAAAATGGACTGGGGCCAACGTCCTGACTTTC. Encoded protein: CASKKWTGANVLTF.